One sample yielded the 9 T cell receptor beta chains listed below, sequenced in a study of shared clonotypes between healthy human individuals. Clones were read by immunoSEQ multiplex PCR, and TCRdb kept only the in-frame ones, dropping some. The sample holds approximately 1.5 million clones, approximately 98.5% seen once. Material for sequencing was naive CD4+ T cells sorted from blood. The subset is: CD45RA+ positively selected. The receptors were gathered from a young man in good health.

The rearrangement links TRBV9 to TRBJ2-1; possibly TRBD2 for D (6 bases). V was pared by 3 bases and J by 3 bases, with 13 bases between. The CDR3 loop spans 15 amino acids. Germline values: CDR1 SGDLS, CDR2 YYNGEE. CDR3 region: CASSARGVGYNEQFF. CDR3 bases: TGTGCCAGCAGCGCCCGCGGGGTAGGCTACAATGAGCAGTTCTTC.

The J gene is TRBJ2-1, the V gene TRBV10-2; possible D gene TRBD2, 6 bases. Germline values: CDR1 WSHSY, CDR2 SAAADI. This CDR3 contains 15 residues. Trimming left V 4 bases short and J 0 bases short, with 10 bases between. The CDR3 nucleotides read TGCGCCAGCAGTGTTAGCGGAAGCTCCTACAATGAGCAGTTCTTC. Amino acid sequence: CASSVSGSSYNEQFF.

This clone was found once. The rearrangement joins TRBV27 to TRBJ2-1, with 12 bases lining up with TRBD2. The germline V gene has CDR1 MNHEY and CDR2 SMNVEV (reference sequence). This CDR3 has 18 amino acids. Trimming removed 5 bases from V and 0 bases from J; junction bases left unmatched: 8. CDR3 nucleotides: TGTGCCAGCAGTCGCCACCAACTAGCGGGAGGCTCCTACAATGAGCAGTTCTTC. Its translation: CASSRHQLAGGSYNEQFF.

The V and J genes are TRBV10-3 and TRBJ2-7; 11 bases align to TRBD2. The J segment lost 0 bases and the V segment lost 6 bases, leaving 19 bases of the junction unmatched. Germline assignment: CDR1 ENHRY and CDR2 SYGVKD. The CDR3 covers 20 residues. The CDR3 sequence is CAISSPRLAGSTSSSYEQYF. The CDR3 DNA is TGTGCCATCAGCTCCCCGAGACTAGCGGGATCCACCTCATCCTCCTACGAGCAGTACTTC.

This clone was seen once. The gene calls are TRBV5-1 and TRBJ2-3, with D unresolved. The germline CDR1 and CDR2 sequences are SGHRS and YFSETQ. The CDR3 is 15 residues long. The V end lost 6 bases, the J end lost 0 bases, and 14 bases lay between the germline ends. The DNA of the CDR3 is TGCGCCAGCAAACCAGTCGGCCTTAGCACAGATACGCAGTATTTT. It specifies CASKPVGLSTDTQYF.

The CDR3 nucleotides read TGTGCCAGCAGCATTAAACGGGACGAGCAGTACTTC. Protein sequence: CASSIKRDEQYF. The chain carries TRBV28 and TRBJ2-7; no clear D. Germline V CDR1 and CDR2: MDHEN, SYDVKM. The CDR3 totals 12 residues. V was trimmed by 6 bases and J by 5 bases, leaving 11 bases between them.

This chain connects TRBV6-5 to TRBJ2-7, with 8 bases aligning to TRBD2. This CDR3 has 13 amino acids. CDR1 and CDR2 (germline): MNHEY, SVGAGI. The CDR3 nucleotides read TGTTCCACAGGGAGCGGGAGTACCTACGAGCAGTACTTC. As protein: CSTGSGSTYEQYF.

The chain carries TRBV18 and TRBJ2-7; D is perhaps TRBD1 or TRBD2 (11 bases each). Trimming pared 2 bases from V and 6 bases from J, leaving 32 bases between. The germline CDR1 and CDR2 sequences are KGHSH and LQKENI. CDR3 length: 20 amino acids. The CDR3 DNA is TGTGCCAGCTCACCAGGGACAGGGGGTGCTAGCGGGAGGCCCGCTCTCGAGCAGTACTTC. Translation gives CASSPGTGGASGRPALEQYF.

This sequence joins TRBV28 and TRBJ2-2, with 7 bases identical to TRBD1. Trimming removed 8 bases from V and 4 bases from J; junction bases left unmatched: 7. The CDR3 loop spans 14 amino acids. Per the germline V gene, CDR1 is MDHEN and CDR2 is SYDVKM. The CDR3 DNA reads TGTGCCAGCGAAGGGGACAGATTCACCGGGGAGCTGTTTTTT. It yields the protein CASEGDRFTGELFF. Full variable domain (remainder filled in from reference TRBV28 and TRBJ2-2): DVKVTQSSRYLVKRTGEKVFLECVQDMDHENMFWYRQDPGLGLRLIYFSYDVKMKEKGDIPEGYSVSREKKERFSLILESASTNQTSMYLCASEGDRFTGELFFGEGSRLTVL.